Included here is one TCR beta chain sequence, with context. Its target is unknown. The CDR3 length is 14 residues. Germline CDR1 ENHRY, CDR2 SYGVKD. Trimming cost V 7 bases and J 6 bases; bases outside gene matches: 5. This sample was taken from a study of T cells after yellow fever vaccination. General study results and limits: Shared CD4/CD8 clonotypes were a small share, likely from convergent recombination. Subsequent booster samples again held most clones from primary vaccination (around 96% CD4, approximately 85% CD8). Researchers report a weaker secondary response that nonetheless peaked faster, day 5 versus 15. The presence of abundant clonotypes contaminating from the bulk population was possible in FACS-sorted repertoires.

TCRdb processed the 5' RACE reads anew with MiXCR; each CDR3 protein has one entry. The sample lists hundreds of thousands of distinct CDR3 sequences, around 10% occurring once. This TCR was sampled from a man aged 18 to 29 who received the YFV17D yellow fever vaccine. The V gene is TRBV10-3, the J gene TRBJ1-6; TRBD1 matches 8 bases. The sequencing used PBMCs, collected on the day of the first yellow fever vaccination. As DNA, the CDR3 is TGTGCCATCATGGGAGGACAGGGTAATTCACCCCTCCACTTT. Protein sequence: CAIMGGQGNSPLHF.